The clone carrying this TCR beta chain appeared once. Its antigen is as yet unknown. These data originate in a study of yellow fever vaccine responses in identical twins. Overall study findings and caveats: Vaccine T cell responses of twins reportedly seemed partly convergent and partly personalized.

This CDR3 region has 13 residues. From germline, CDR1 is SGDLS and CDR2 YYNGEE. Between the trimmed V and J ends, which lost 3 bases and 3 bases, there was a span of 7 bases. TCRdb re-analysed the RT-PCR reads in MiXCR, keeping a single row per CDR3 protein. The sample contains about 6,000 distinct CDR3 sequences, 60% to 80% of which appear only once. The chain uses TRBV9 and TRBJ1-5; no definite D call. The sequencing here drew on T cells from blood (PBMCs), unsorted or a sorted subset (not recorded which), taken before or after yellow fever vaccination (not recorded which). The source is a woman under 30 who received the yellow fever vaccine. In DNA, the CDR3 is TGTGCCAGCAGCGAGGACTACAATCAGCCCCAGCATTTT. Its translation is CASSEDYNQPQHF.